This T cell receptor (beta chain) came from a study of post-analysis software for immune sequencing data. The overall study: Secondary progressive, relapsing-remitting and progressive-relapsing multiple sclerosis were among the included disease courses.

CDR1 is MNHNY, CDR2 SVGAGI, per germline (reference sequence). CDR3 length: 14 amino acids. The V gene lost 5 bases and the J gene lost 8 bases, with 18 bases spanning the gap. Remarks on this clonotype: Its specificity is unknown.

The library was made from cDNA and included unique molecular identifiers. TCRdb reprocessed the PCR reads via MiXCR and lists one record per CDR3 protein. In the table there are hundreds of thousands of distinct CDR3 sequences, about 40% of which are singletons. Study-wide results and caveats: Patients showed TRBV5-6, TRBV5-1 and TRBV20-1 among four to six TRBV segments more frequent than in controls.

The rearrangement links TRBV6-6 to TRBJ1-2; perhaps TRBD1 as D (6 bases). This TCR was sampled from a girl aged 10 to 17 with multiple sclerosis. Sequencing input: blood. The CDR3 sequence: CASSPSPGAQGYTF. CDR3 DNA sequence: TGTGCCAGCAGTCCCTCCCCAGGGGCTCAGGGCTACACCTTC.